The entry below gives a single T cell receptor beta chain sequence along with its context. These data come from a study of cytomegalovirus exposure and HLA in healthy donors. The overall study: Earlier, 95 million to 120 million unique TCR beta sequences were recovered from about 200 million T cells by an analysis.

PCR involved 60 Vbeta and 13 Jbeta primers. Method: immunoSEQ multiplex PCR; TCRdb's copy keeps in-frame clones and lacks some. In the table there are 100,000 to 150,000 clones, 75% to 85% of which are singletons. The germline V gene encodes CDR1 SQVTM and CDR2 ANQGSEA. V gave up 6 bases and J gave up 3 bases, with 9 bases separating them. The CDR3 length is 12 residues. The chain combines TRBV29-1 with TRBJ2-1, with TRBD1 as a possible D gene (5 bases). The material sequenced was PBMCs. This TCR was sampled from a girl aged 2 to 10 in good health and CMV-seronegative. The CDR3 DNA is TGCAGCGTGGACACAATCTACAATGAGCAGTTCTTC. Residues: CSVDTIYNEQFF.